Each of the 21 T cell receptor beta chains below was sequenced from the same sample in a study of shared clonotypes between healthy human individuals. Only in-frame clones appear in the TCRdb table, and some are missing; sequencing was by immunoSEQ multiplex PCR. In the table there are hundreds of thousands of clones, around 74% of which are singletons. Sequencing was performed on memory CD4+ T cells sorted from blood. Subset noted: CD45RA-negative fraction. The receptors stem from a woman in her twenties or thirties in good health.

The V and J genes are TRBV5-4 and TRBJ2-5; 8 bases align to TRBD1. J gave up 4 bases and V 0 bases, and 2 bases lay outside the gene matches. Germline lookup yields CDR1 SGHNT and CDR2 YYREEE (reference sequence). The CDR3 contains 14 residues. The CDR3 sequence: CASSLGTGRETQYF. For the CDR3, the DNA is TGTGCCAGCAGCTTGGGGACAGGGAGAGAGACCCAGTACTTC.

J is TRBJ1-2 and V is TRBV18; no clear D. Trimming pared 4 bases from V and 0 bases from J, leaving 9 bases between. CDR1 and CDR2 from the germline V gene are KGHSH and LQKENI. There are 14 residues in the CDR3. CDR3 nucleotides: TGTGCCAGCTCACAAGACAACCCTAACTATGGCTACACCTTC. Encoded protein: CASSQDNPNYGYTF.

V and J are TRBV7-8 and TRBJ2-2; no clear D gene. V was trimmed by 1 base and J by 2 bases, leaving 5 bases between them. This CDR3 has 14 residues. Germline values: CDR1 SGHVS, CDR2 FQNEAQ. The DNA for the CDR3 is TGTGCCAGCAGCTTAGACAGAAACACCGGGGAGCTGTTTTTT. The encoded protein is CASSLDRNTGELFF.

This sequence joins TRBV5-5 and TRBJ2-1, with D tentatively TRBD1 or TRBD2 (6 bases each). Germline CDR1 SGHKS, CDR2 YYEKEE (reference sequence). The CDR3 length is 14 residues. V lost 2 bases and J 7 bases, leaving 13 bases between the germline ends. The CDR3 nucleotides are TGTGCCAGCAGCTTCGGAGGGGGAGCGAATGAGCAGTTCTTC. This encodes CASSFGGGANEQFF.

This chain uses TRBV5-1 with TRBJ1-2; D remains unclear. The V gene's germline CDR1 is SGHRS and CDR2 YFSETQ. Trimming removed 0 bases at V and 5 bases at J, with 8 bases between. This CDR3 has 13 amino acids. CDR3 in amino acids: CASSLEVGYGYTF. CDR3 coding DNA: TGCGCCAGCAGCTTGGAGGTGGGGTATGGCTACACCTTC. Drawing the rest from reference TRBV5-1 and TRBJ1-2, the complete variable domain is KAGVTQTPRYLIKTRGQQVTLSCSPISGHRSVSWYQQTPGQGLQFLFEYFSETQRNKGNFPGRFSGRQFSNSRSEMNVSTLELGDSALYLCASSLEVGYGYTFGSGTRLTVV.

The J gene is TRBJ2-7, the V gene TRBV2, with 7 nucleotides matching TRBD2. CDR3 size: 15 residues. The J segment lost 3 bases and the V segment lost 3 bases, leaving 8 bases of the junction unmatched. CDR1 is SNHLY, CDR2 FYNNEI, per germline. The chain's CDR3 is CASSELEAGLYEQYF. DNA of the CDR3: TGTGCCAGCAGTGAGCTGGAAGCGGGACTCTACGAGCAGTACTTC.

V usage is TRBV7-3 and J usage is TRBJ2-7, with 7 bases fitting TRBD1. This CDR3 is built from 14 residues. V was pared by 5 bases and J by 3 bases, with 7 bases of the junction left unmatched. Germline loops: CDR1 SGHTA, CDR2 FQGTGA. CDR3: CASSARDSYYEQYF. The DNA for the CDR3 is TGTGCCAGCAGCGCCCGGGACAGTTACTACGAGCAGTACTTC.

Only one count was recorded for this clone. The gene calls are TRBV7-9 and TRBJ2-3; TRBD1 or TRBD2 may be the D gene (5 bases each). The V end lost 1 base, the J end lost 6 bases, and 17 bases lay between the germline ends. Germline-derived CDR1 and CDR2 are SEHNR and FQNEAQ (reference sequence). The CDR3 contains 16 residues. The CDR3 DNA reads TGTGCCAGCAGCTTAGGGGACCGGGATATCCATGATACGCAGTATTTT. This gives the protein CASSLGDRDIHDTQYF.

This chain links TRBV5-1 with TRBJ1-2, with 7 bases aligning to TRBD1. Germline CDR1 is SGHRS and CDR2 is YFSETQ. CDR3 length: 16 amino acids. The V and J ends lost 3 bases and 2 bases, in that order; junction bases with no gene match: 10. CDR3 sequence: CASSSEGAAENYGYTF. The CDR3 region has the DNA TGCGCCAGCAGCTCGGAGGGGGCAGCCGAAAACTATGGCTACACCTTC. Supplemented by reference TRBV5-1 and TRBJ1-2, the full variable domain reads KAGVTQTPRYLIKTRGQQVTLSCSPISGHRSVSWYQQTPGQGLQFLFEYFSETQRNKGNFPGRFSGRQFSNSRSEMNVSTLELGDSALYLCASSSEGAAENYGYTFGSGTRLTVV.

The chain combines TRBV20-1 with TRBJ2-5; D call uncertain. Germline assignment: CDR1 DFQATT and CDR2 SNEGSKA (reference sequence). The CDR3 extends over 11 amino acids. V lost 5 bases, J lost 1 base, and 5 bases lay in between. The CDR3 region has the DNA TGCAGTGCTCCAACCCAAGAGACCCAGTACTTC. Its protein product is CSAPTQETQYF.

This clone turned up a few times. J is TRBJ2-2 and V is TRBV7-9; the D is unclear. The V gene's germline CDR1 is SEHNR and CDR2 FQNEAQ (reference sequence). The CDR3 contains 16 residues. Trimming took 5 bases from V and 0 from J, leaving 13 bases between them. CDR3 in DNA: TGTGCCAGCAGCGGAGCTCGAACCGCGAACACCGGGGAGCTGTTTTTT. As protein: CASSGARTANTGELFF.

The sample holds one count of this clone. J is TRBJ1-4 and V is TRBV28, with D unresolved. CDR1 and CDR2 (germline): MDHEN, SYDVKM. V was pared by 3 bases and J by 4 bases, with 15 bases between. This CDR3 is 16 amino acids long. In DNA form, the CDR3 reads TGTGCCAGCAGTTTTTACGGGGTGGGGATTAATGAAAAACTGTTTTTT. Translating it yields CASSFYGVGINEKLFF.

V gene TRBV7-9 combines with J gene TRBJ1-1, with TRBD1 as a possible D gene (5 bases). Germline V lookup: CDR1 SEHNR, CDR2 FQNEAQ (reference sequence). V was trimmed by 1 base and J by 1 base, leaving 10 bases between them. The CDR3 is made up of 15 amino acids. CDR3 in amino acids: CASSLGVQGNTEAFF. DNA of the CDR3: TGTGCCAGCAGCTTAGGGGTTCAGGGGAACACTGAAGCTTTCTTT.

The chain recombines TRBV2 with TRBJ2-7; maybe TRBD1 (5 bases). The CDR3 contains 13 residues. V lost 11 bases and J lost 3, with 17 bases in between. Germline V gene data show CDR1 as SNHLY and CDR2 as FYNNEI. The CDR3 here is CASHPGPDYEQYF. CDR3 nucleotide sequence: TGTGCCTCCCACCCAGGGCCTGACTACGAGCAGTACTTC. The full variable domain, with the rest looked up from reference TRBV2 and TRBJ2-7, is EPEVTQTPSHQVTQMGQEVILRCVPISNHLYFYWYRQILGQKVEFLVSFYNNEISEKSEIFDDQFSVERPDGSNFTLKIRSTKLEDSAMYFCASHPGPDYEQYFGPGTRLTVT.

V gene TRBV5-4 combines with J gene TRBJ2-7; the match to TRBD2 covers 11 bases. Germline CDR1 is SGHNT and CDR2 is YYREEE (reference sequence). This CDR3 region has 15 residues. J gave up 2 bases and V 4 bases, and 5 bases lay outside the gene matches. This CDR3 is CASSVASGGTYEQYF. The CDR3 DNA is TGTGCCAGCAGCGTGGCTAGCGGGGGGACCTACGAGCAGTACTTC.

V gene TRBV19 combines with J gene TRBJ2-1, with 10 bases that match TRBD2. This CDR3 contains 17 residues. V lost 0 bases, J lost 9 bases, and 11 bases stayed unmatched. Germline values: CDR1 LNHDA, CDR2 SQIVND (reference sequence). As DNA, the CDR3 is TGTGCCAGTAGTATAGATGATTGGGCTAGCGGGAGAAGTGAGCAGTTCTTC. This translates into CASSIDDWASGRSEQFF.

This sequence joins TRBV7-9 and TRBJ1-2, with D possibly being TRBD1 (6 bases). The ends were cut back, 5 bases at V and 4 bases at J, with 14 bases in the middle. CDR3 length: 14 residues. Germline loops: CDR1 SEHNR, CDR2 FQNEAQ (reference sequence). In DNA form, the CDR3 reads TGTGCCAGCAGCACCAGGGGCGAGAGCTATGGCTACACCTTC. It yields the protein CASSTRGESYGYTF.

This clone was observed a handful of times. In the same sample, other DNA sequences code for this CDR3. V and J are TRBV6-1 and TRBJ1-5; TRBD1 aligns across 7 bases. Trimming cost V 3 bases and J 4 bases; bases outside gene matches: 6. CDR1 MNHNS and CDR2 SASEGT come from the germline V gene. CDR3 length equals 15 residues. CDR3 in DNA: TGTGCCAGCAGTGACAATAGGGGGCCTAATCAGCCCCAGCATTTT. This codes for CASSDNRGPNQPQHF.

V is TRBV19 and J is TRBJ2-2; a weak D match, TRBD1 (5 bases). The CDR3 is made up of 13 amino acids. V was trimmed by 6 bases and J by 3 bases, leaving 8 bases between them. From germline, CDR1 is LNHDA and CDR2 SQIVND (reference sequence). CDR3 sequence: CASSKTDTGELFF. CDR3 sequence (DNA): TGTGCCAGTAGCAAGACAGACACCGGGGAGCTGTTTTTT.

This clone was detected many times. The rearrangement joins TRBV27 to TRBJ2-3; D unresolved. This CDR3 region has 15 residues. V was clipped by 6 bases and J by 3 bases, with 16 bases between them. Germline V gene data show CDR1 as MNHEY and CDR2 as SMNVEV (reference sequence). The CDR3 DNA reads as TGTGCCAGCAGCCTATGGAGAGAAAGTACAGATACGCAGTATTTT. Protein: CASSLWRESTDTQYF.

This clone has just one count. This chain links TRBV5-5 with TRBJ1-3; no reliable D call. CDR3 length: 15 residues. V was cut by 4 bases and J by 0 bases, with 11 bases left in between. Germline lookup yields CDR1 SGHKS and CDR2 YYEKEE (reference sequence). Here the CDR3 DNA reads TGTGCCAGCAGCAGGACCGACATCTCTGGAAACACCATATATTTT. This encodes CASSRTDISGNTIYF.